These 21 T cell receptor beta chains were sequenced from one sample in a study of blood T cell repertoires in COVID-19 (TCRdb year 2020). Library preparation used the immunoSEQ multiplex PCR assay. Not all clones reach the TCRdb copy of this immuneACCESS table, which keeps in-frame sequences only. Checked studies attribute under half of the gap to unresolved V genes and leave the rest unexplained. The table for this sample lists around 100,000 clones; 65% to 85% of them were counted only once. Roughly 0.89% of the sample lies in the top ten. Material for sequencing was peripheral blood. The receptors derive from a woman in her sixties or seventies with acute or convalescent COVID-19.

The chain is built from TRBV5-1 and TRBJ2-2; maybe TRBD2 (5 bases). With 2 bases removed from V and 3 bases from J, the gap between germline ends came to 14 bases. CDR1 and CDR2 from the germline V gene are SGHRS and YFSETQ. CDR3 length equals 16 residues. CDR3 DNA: TGCGCCAGCAGCTTAAGCCCGGGGATCGACACCGGGGAGCTGTTTTTT. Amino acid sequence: CASSLSPGIDTGELFF.

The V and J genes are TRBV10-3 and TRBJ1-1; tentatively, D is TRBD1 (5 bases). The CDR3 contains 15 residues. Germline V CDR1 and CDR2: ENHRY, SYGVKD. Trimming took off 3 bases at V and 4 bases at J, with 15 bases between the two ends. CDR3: CAISDTRSGITEAFF. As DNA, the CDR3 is TGTGCCATCAGTGATACACGTTCAGGGATCACTGAAGCTTTCTTT.

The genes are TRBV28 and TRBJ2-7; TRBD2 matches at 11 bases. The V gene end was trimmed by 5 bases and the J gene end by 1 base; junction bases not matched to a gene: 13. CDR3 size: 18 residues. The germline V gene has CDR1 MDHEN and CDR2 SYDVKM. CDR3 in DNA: TGTGCCAGCAGTCCCCCACTAGCGGGAGCCTTCACGTCCTACGAGCAGTACTTC. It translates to CASSPPLAGAFTSYEQYF.

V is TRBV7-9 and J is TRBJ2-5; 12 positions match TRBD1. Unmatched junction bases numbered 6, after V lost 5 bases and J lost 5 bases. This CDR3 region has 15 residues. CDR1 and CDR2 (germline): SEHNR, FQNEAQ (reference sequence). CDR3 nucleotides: TGTGCCAGCAGCAAGGGACAGGGGGCAGGGGAGACCCAGTACTTC. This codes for CASSKGQGAGETQYF. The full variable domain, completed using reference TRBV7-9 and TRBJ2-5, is DTGVSQNPRHKITKRGQNVTFRCDPISEHNRLYWYRQTLGQGPEFLTYFQNEAQLEKSRLLSDRFSAERPKGSFSTLEIQRTEQGDSAMYLCASSKGQGAGETQYFGPGTRLLVL.

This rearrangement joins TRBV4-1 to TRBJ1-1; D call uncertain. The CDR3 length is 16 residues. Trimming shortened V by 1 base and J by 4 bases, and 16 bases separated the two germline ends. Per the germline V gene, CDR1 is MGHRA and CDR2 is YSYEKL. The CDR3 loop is CASSQGASLGSTEAFF. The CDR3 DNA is TGCGCCAGCAGCCAAGGGGCTAGCTTGGGGTCCACTGAAGCTTTCTTT.

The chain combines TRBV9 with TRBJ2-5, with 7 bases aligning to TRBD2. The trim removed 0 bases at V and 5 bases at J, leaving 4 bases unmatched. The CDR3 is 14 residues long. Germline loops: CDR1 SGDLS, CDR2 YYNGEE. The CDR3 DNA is TGTGCCAGCAGCGTAGGCGGGGGAAAGGAGACCCAGTACTTC. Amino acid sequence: CASSVGGGKETQYF.

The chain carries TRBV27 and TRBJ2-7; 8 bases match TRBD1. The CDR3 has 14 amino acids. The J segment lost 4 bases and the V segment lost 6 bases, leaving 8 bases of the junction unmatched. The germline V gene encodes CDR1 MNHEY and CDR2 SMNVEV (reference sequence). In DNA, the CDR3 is TGTGCCAGCAGCTACGGACAGGGTGGGTACGAGCAGTACTTC. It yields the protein CASSYGQGGYEQYF.

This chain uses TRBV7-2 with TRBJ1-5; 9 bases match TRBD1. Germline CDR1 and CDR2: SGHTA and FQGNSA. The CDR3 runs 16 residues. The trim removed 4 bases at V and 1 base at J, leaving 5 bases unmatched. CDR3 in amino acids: CASSSYGTGSNQPQHF. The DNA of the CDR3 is TGTGCCAGCAGCTCATACGGGACAGGGAGCAATCAGCCCCAGCATTTT.

CDR3 sequence (DNA): TGTGCCAGCAGGTACCAATCGTCCGGGAATCAGCCCCAGCATTTT. Residues: CASRYQSSGNQPQHF. V and J are TRBV27 and TRBJ1-5; the D is unclear. The CDR3 contains 15 residues. CDR1 is MNHEY, CDR2 SMNVEV, per germline (reference sequence). The V end lost 6 bases, the J end lost 4 bases, and 16 bases lay between the germline ends.

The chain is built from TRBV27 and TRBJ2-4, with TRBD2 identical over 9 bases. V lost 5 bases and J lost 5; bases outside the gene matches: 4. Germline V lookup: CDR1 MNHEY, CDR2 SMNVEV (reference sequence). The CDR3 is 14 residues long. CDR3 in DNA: TGTGCCAGCAGTCCCCGCGGGGGGGAAAACATTCAGTACTTC. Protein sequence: CASSPRGGENIQYF.

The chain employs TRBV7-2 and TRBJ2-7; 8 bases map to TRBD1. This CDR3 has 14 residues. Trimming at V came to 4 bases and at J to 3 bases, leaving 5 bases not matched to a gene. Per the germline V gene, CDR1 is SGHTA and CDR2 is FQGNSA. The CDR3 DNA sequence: TGTGCCAGCAGCTGGACAGGGAATATCTACGAGCAGTACTTC. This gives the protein CASSWTGNIYEQYF. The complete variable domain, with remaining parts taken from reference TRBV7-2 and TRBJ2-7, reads GAGVSQSPSNKVTEKGKDVELRCDPISGHTALYWYRQSLGQGLEFLIYFQGNSAPDKSGLPSDRFSAERTGGSVSTLTIQRTQQEDSAVYLCASSWTGNIYEQYFGPGTRLTVT.

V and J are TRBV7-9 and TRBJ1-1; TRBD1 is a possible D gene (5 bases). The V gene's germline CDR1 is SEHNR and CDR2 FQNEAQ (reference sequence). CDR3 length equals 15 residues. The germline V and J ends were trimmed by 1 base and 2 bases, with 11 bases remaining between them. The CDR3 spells CASSLVGGINTEAFF. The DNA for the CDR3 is TGTGCCAGCAGCTTAGTTGGGGGGATTAACACTGAAGCTTTCTTT.

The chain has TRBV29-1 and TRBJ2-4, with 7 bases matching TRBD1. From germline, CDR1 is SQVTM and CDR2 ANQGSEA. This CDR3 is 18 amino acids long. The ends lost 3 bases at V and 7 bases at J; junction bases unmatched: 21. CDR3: CSVDFLRGQGEFRNIQYF. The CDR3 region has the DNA TGCAGCGTTGATTTCCTCCGGGGCCAGGGGGAGTTTAGGAACATTCAGTACTTC. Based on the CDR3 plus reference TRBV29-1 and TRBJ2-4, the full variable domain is SAVISQKPSRDICQRGTSLTIQCQVDSQVTMMFWYRQQPGQSLTLIATANQGSEATYESGFVIDKFPISRPNLTFSTLTVSNMSPEDSSIYLCSVDFLRGQGEFRNIQYFGAGTRLSVL.

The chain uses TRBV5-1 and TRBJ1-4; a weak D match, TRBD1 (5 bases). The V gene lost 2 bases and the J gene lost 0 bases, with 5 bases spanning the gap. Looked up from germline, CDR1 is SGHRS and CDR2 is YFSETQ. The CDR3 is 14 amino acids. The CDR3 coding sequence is TGCGCCAGCAGCTTAGGGGCAACTAATGAAAAACTGTTTTTT. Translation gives CASSLGATNEKLFF.

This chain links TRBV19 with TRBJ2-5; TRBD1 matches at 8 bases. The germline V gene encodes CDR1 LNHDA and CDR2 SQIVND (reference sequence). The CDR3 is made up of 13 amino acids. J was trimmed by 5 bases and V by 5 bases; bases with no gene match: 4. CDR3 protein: CASSPDRGETQYF. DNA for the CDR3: TGTGCCAGTAGTCCCGACAGGGGTGAGACCCAGTACTTC.

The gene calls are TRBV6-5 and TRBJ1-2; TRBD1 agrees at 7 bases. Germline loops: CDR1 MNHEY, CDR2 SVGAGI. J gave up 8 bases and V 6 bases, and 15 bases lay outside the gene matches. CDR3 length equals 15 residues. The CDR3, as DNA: TGTGCCAGCAGCCCCGGGGACAGAGGCCTCTGGGGCTACACCTTC. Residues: CASSPGDRGLWGYTF.

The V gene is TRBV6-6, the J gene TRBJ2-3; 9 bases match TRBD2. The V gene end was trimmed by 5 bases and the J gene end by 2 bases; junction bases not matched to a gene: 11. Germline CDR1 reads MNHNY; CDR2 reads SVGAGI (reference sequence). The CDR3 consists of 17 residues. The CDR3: CASSPRASGISTDTQYF. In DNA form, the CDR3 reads TGTGCCAGCAGTCCCCGGGCTAGCGGGATTTCCACAGATACGCAGTATTTT.

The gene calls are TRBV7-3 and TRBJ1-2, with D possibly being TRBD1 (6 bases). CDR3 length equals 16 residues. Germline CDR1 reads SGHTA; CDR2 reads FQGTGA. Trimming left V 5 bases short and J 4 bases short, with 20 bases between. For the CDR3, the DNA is TGTGCCAGCAGCCTTTCTCGACAGGCTCCTAGCTATGGCTACACCTTC. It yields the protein CASSLSRQAPSYGYTF.

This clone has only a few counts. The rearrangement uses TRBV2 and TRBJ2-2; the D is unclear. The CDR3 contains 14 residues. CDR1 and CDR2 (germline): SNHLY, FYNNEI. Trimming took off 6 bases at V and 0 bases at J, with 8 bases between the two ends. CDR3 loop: CASRLDTNTGELFF. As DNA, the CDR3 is TGTGCCAGCAGGTTAGACACGAACACCGGGGAGCTGTTTTTT. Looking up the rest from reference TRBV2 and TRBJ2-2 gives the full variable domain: EPEVTQTPSHQVTQMGQEVILRCVPISNHLYFYWYRQILGQKVEFLVSFYNNEISEKSEIFDDQFSVERPDGSNFTLKIRSTKLEDSAMYFCASRLDTNTGELFFGEGSRLTVL.

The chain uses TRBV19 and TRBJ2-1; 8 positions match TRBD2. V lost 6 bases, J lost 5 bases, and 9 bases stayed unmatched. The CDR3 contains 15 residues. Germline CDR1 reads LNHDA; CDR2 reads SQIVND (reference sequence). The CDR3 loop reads CASRLDGRADNEQFF. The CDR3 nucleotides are TGTGCCAGTAGGTTGGACGGGAGGGCCGACAATGAGCAGTTCTTC.

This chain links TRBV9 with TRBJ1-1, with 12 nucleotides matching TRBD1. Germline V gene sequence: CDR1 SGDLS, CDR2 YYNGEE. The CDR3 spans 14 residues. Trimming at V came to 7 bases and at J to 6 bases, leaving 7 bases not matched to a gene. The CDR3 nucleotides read TGTGCCAGCGGTGGGACAGGGGGCTCCCCTGAAGCTTTCTTT. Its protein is CASGGTGGSPEAFF.